Below, 5 T cell receptor beta chains from the same sample are listed, as sequenced in a study of Graves' ophthalmopathy and Graves' hyperthyroidism. As the template, RNA transcripts were used to amplify TCR beta CDR3 regions. First-round RT-PCR employed HTBI primers, with a second-round multiplex PCR after it. MiXCR was run by TCRdb on the multiplex PCR reads, yielding one entry per CDR3 protein. The sample lists roughly 170,000 distinct CDR3 sequences, 39% seen once, with roughly 9% in the top ten. The sample consisted of peripheral blood. The receptors here all came from a man in his thirties or forties with Graves' ophthalmopathy.

This clonotype occurred once. The chain is built from TRBV29-1 and TRBJ1-5; 10 bases map to TRBD1. CDR1 SQVTM and CDR2 ANQGSEA come from the germline V gene. This CDR3 spans 14 amino acids. Germline trimming cut 6 bases from V and 6 bases from J; bases unmatched to any gene: 8. This CDR3 reads CSVAGTGESQPQHF. Here the CDR3 DNA reads TGCAGCGTAGCCGGGACAGGGGAAAGTCAGCCCCAGCATTTT.

V gene TRBV7-8 combines with J gene TRBJ1-2, with unresolved D. Trimming left V 2 bases short and J 8 bases short, with 15 bases between. This CDR3 comprises 14 residues. CDR1 SGHVS and CDR2 FQNEAQ come from the germline V gene. The CDR3 DNA reads as TGTGCCAGCAGCTTAAGAGAAGGACTAGAAGGCTACACCTTC. This translates into CASSLREGLEGYTF.

This clonotype was recorded at least ten times. This sequence joins TRBV4-1 and TRBJ2-3; TRBD2 aligns across 10 bases. This CDR3 is 17 amino acids long. V shed 0 bases, J shed 3 bases, and the junction held 6 bases outside the gene matches. Germline V gene data show CDR1 as MGHRA and CDR2 as YSYEKL. This chain's CDR3 is CASSQDGSGGGTDTQYF. The CDR3 DNA follows: TGCGCCAGCAGCCAAGATGGGAGCGGGGGGGGGACAGATACGCAGTATTTT.

The V and J genes are TRBV7-3 and TRBJ2-6; D call uncertain. Germline assignment: CDR1 SGHTA and CDR2 FQGTGA. CDR3 length equals 15 residues. Between the trimmed V and J ends, which lost 2 bases and 4 bases, there was a span of 9 bases. The CDR3 sequence: CASSLGEAGANVLTF. CDR3 bases: TGTGCCAGCAGCTTAGGGGAAGCCGGGGCCAACGTCCTGACTTTC. Full variable domain (rest looked up from reference TRBV7-3 and TRBJ2-6): GAGVSQTPSNKVTEKGKYVELRCDPISGHTALYWYRQSLGQGPEFLIYFQGTGAADDSGLPNDRFFAVRPEGSVSTLKIQRTERGDSAVYLCASSLGEAGANVLTFGAGSRLTVL.

This clonotype has ten or more counts. The chain combines TRBV6-1 with TRBJ2-5; 14 positions agree with TRBD2. Trimming at V came to 7 bases and at J to 8 bases, leaving 3 bases not matched to a gene. The germline V gene encodes CDR1 MNHNS and CDR2 SASEGT. CDR3 length: 13 residues. CDR3 loop: CASKGLAGGTQYF. The CDR3 DNA reads as TGTGCCAGCAAAGGACTAGCGGGGGGAACCCAGTACTTC.